This T cell receptor (beta chain) was sequenced for a study of radiotherapy plus CTLA-4 blockade in lung cancer. General study points: Early blood T cell clone dynamics reportedly forecast response best, with interferon-beta.

The V end was cut by 5 bases, the J end by 2 bases, with 10 bases between. CDR1 SGHAT and CDR2 FQNNGV come from the germline V gene. The CDR3 consists of 13 residues. Of note for this clone: The antigen is undetermined.

Generated by immunoSEQ multiplex PCR, the TCRdb table keeps only in-frame clones and is missing some. The sample consists of under 70,000 clones, around three quarters of them appearing once. This specimen consisted of peripheral blood, obtained from a patient treated with radiotherapy plus ipilimumab. The origin of this receptor is a human donor with non-small cell lung cancer who had a complete response to radiotherapy plus ipilimumab. The chain combines TRBV11-2 with TRBJ2-7; D unresolved. This CDR3 is CASSLRGPYEQYV. The CDR3 region has the DNA TGTGCCAGCAGCCTGCGAGGCCCCTACGAGCAGTACGTC.